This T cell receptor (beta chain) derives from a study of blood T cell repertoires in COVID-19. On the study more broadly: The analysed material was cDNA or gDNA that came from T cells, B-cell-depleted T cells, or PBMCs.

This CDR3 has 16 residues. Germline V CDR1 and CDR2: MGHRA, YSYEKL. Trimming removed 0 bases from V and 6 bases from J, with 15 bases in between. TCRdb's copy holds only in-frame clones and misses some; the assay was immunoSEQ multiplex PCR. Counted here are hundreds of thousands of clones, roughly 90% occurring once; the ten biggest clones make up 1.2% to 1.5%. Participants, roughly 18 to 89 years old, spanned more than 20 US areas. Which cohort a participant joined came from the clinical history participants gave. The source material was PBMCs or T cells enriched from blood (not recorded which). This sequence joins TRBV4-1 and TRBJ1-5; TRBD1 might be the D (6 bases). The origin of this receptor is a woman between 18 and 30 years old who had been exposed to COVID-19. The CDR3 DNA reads TGCGCCAGCAGCCAAGAGAACAGGGTAATCTCTCAGCCCCAGCATTTT. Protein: CASSQENRVISQPQHF.